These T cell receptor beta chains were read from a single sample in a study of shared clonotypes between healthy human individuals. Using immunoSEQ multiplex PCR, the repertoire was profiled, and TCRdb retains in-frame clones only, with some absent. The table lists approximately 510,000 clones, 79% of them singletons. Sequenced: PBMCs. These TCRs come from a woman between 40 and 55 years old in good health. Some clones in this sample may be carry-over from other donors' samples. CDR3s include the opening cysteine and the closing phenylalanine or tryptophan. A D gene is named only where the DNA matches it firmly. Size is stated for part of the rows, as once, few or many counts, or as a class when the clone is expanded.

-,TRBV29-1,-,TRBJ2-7,CSATGISYEQYF,TGCAGCGCTACCGGGATTTCCTACGAGCAGTACTTC
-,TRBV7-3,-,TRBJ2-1,CASSSPGGHNEQFF,TGTGCCAGCAGCTCTCCGGGTGGGCACAATGAGCAGTTCTTC
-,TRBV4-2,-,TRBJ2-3,CASSQDLGGGLSTDTQYF,TGTGCCAGCAGCCAAGATTTGGGGGGAGGTCTTAGCACAGATACGCAGTATTTT
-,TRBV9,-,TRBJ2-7,CASSGSTASYEQYF,TGTGCCAGCAGCGGATCGACGGCCTCCTACGAGCAGTACTTC
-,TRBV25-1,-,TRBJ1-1,CASTPRGNTEAFF,TGTGCCAGCACCCCCCGGGGGAACACTGAAGCTTTCTTT
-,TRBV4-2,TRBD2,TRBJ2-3,CASSQEATSGTTDTQYF,TGTGCCAGCAGCCAAGAGGCGACTAGCGGGACCACAGATACGCAGTATTTT
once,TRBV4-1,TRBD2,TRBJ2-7,CASSQGLAGMSYEQYF,TGCGCCAGCAGCCAGGGCCTAGCGGGAATGTCCTACGAGCAGTACTTC
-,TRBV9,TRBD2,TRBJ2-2,CASSVGTSGSHFTGELFF,TGTGCCAGCAGCGTAGGGACTAGCGGGAGTCATTTCACCGGGGAGCTGTTTTTT
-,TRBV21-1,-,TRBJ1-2,CASSKALCNLEEFYGYTF,TGTGCCAGCAGCAAAGCGCTTTGCAATCTTGAGGAATTCTATGGCTACACCTTC
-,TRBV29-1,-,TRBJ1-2,CSVEDGGGGYTF,TGCAGCGTTGAAGACGGGGGGGGTGGCTACACCTTC
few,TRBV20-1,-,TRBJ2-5,CSASVETQYF,TGCAGTGCTAGCGTAGAGACCCAGTACTTC
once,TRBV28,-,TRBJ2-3,CASSFPGTVQVGTQYF,TGTGCCAGCAGTTTCCCCGGGACGGTGCAAGTGGGAACGCAGTATTTT
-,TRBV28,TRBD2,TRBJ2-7,CASSPDSGRAYEQYF,TGTGCCAGCAGTCCCGATAGCGGGAGGGCCTACGAGCAGTACTTC
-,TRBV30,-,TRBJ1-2,CAWSPKATGRYGYTF,TGTGCCTGGAGTCCCAAGGCTACAGGGAGGTATGGCTACACCTTC
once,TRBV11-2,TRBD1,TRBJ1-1,CASSPRTGTNTEAFF,TGTGCCAGCAGCCCACGGACAGGGACGAACACTGAAGCTTTCTTT
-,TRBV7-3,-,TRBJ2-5,CASSSGGTGTQYF,TGTGCCAGCAGCTCCGGGGGCACAGGGACCCAGTACTTC
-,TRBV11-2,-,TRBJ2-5,CASSSRGRWAGETQYF,TGTGCCAGCAGTAGTAGAGGGAGATGGGCAGGGGAGACCCAGTACTTC
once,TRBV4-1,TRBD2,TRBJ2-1,CASSRESGGEQFF,TGCGCCAGCAGCCGCGAGAGCGGGGGAGAGCAGTTCTTC
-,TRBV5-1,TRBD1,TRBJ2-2,CASSFTGAAGELFF,TGCGCCAGCAGCTTTACAGGGGCCGCCGGGGAGCTGTTTTTT
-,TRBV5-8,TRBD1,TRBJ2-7,CASTRGGTGVYEQYF,TGTGCCAGCACCCGTGGTGGGACAGGGGTCTACGAGCAGTACTTC
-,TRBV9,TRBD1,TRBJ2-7,CASSAWLQKGQGVYEQYF,TGTGCCAGCAGCGCTTGGCTGCAAAAGGGACAGGGGGTTTACGAGCAGTACTTC
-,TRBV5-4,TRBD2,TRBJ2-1,CASSLWAGDEQFF,TGTGCCAGCAGCTTGTGGGCGGGGGATGAGCAGTTCTTC
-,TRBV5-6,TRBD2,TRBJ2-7,CASSFRLAGYPHEQYF,TGTGCCAGCAGCTTTCGACTAGCGGGGTACCCCCACGAGCAGTACTTC
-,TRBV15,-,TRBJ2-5,CATSRDRGGTQYF,TGTGCCACCAGCAGAGATCGCGGAGGGACCCAGTACTTC
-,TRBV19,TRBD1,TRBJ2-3,CASSIDRDSSTDTQYF,TGTGCCAGTAGTATAGATCGGGACAGTAGCACAGATACGCAGTATTTT
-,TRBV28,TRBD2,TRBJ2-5,CASSLFITSGREQETQYF,TGTGCCAGCAGTTTATTTATAACTAGCGGGAGGGAACAAGAGACCCAGTACTTC
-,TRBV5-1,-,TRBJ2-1,CASSLWDLEDEQFF,TGCGCCAGCAGCTTGTGGGACTTGGAGGATGAGCAGTTCTTC
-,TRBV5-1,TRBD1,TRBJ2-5,CASSLDRGRRETQYF,TGCGCCAGCAGCTTAGACAGGGGGCGCCGAGAGACCCAGTACTTC
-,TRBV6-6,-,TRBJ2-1,CASSYSSPSYNEQFF,TGTGCCAGCAGTTACTCCTCCCCCTCCTACAATGAGCAGTTCTTC
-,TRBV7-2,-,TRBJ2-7,CASSSDRNTYEQYF,TGTGCCAGCAGCTCCGACAGGAACACCTACGAGCAGTACTTC
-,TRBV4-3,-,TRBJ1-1,CASSHSERPGTEAFF,TGCGCCAGCAGCCACTCCGAAAGACCGGGCACTGAAGCTTTCTTT
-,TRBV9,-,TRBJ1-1,CASTRGVNTEAFF,TGTGCCAGTACTAGGGGGGTGAACACTGAAGCTTTCTTT
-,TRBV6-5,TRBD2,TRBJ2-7,CASSYASGGLYEQYF,TGTGCCAGCAGTTACGCTAGCGGGGGCCTATACGAGCAGTACTTC
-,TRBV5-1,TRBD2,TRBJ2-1,CASSLEAGVSYNEQFF,TGCGCCAGCAGCTTGGAGGCGGGAGTCTCCTACAATGAGCAGTTCTTC
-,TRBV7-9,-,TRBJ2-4,CASSSSRQGPGYIQYF,TGTGCCAGCAGCTCCTCCCGTCAGGGCCCGGGATACATTCAGTACTTC
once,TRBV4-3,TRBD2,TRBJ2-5,CASSQIPGGSAETQYF,TGCGCCAGCAGCCAAATTCCGGGAGGATCGGCAGAGACCCAGTACTTC
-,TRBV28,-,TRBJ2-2,CASSRRNTGELFF,TGTGCCAGCAGTCGCAGAAACACCGGGGAGCTGTTTTTT
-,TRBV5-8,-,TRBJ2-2,CASSLGLRDFFQNTGELFF,TGTGCCAGCAGCTTGGGGCTCCGGGACTTTTTCCAAAACACCGGGGAGCTGTTTTTT
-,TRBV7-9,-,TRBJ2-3,CASSPPPTPDTQYF,TGTGCCAGCAGCCCCCCCCCAACTCCAGATACGCAGTATTTT
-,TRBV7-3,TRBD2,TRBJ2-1,CASSPRTSGRNEQFF,TGTGCCAGCAGCCCTCGGACTAGCGGGAGGAATGAGCAGTTCTTC
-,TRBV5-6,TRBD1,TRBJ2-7,CASSLVLQGNEQYF,TGTGCCAGCAGCTTGGTCCTACAGGGGAACGAGCAGTACTTC
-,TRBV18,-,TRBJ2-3,CASSPGLFRTDTQYF,TGTGCCAGCTCACCCGGACTATTCCGCACAGATACGCAGTATTTT
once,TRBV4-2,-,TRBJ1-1,CASSQGGANTEAFF,TGTGCCAGCAGCCAAGGCGGCGCTAACACTGAAGCTTTCTTT
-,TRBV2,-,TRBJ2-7,CASSGGASRNYEQYF,TGTGCCAGCAGTGGGGGGGCTAGCCGAAACTACGAGCAGTACTTC
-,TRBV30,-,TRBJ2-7,CAWSVPLGRVREQYF,TGTGCCTGGAGTGTACCCCTCGGCAGGGTTCGCGAGCAGTACTTC
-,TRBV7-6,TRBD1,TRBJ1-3,CASSLKGARPSSSGNTIYF,TGTGCCAGCAGCCTGAAGGGGGCTAGACCTTCTAGCTCTGGAAACACCATATATTTT
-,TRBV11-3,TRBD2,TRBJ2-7,CASSAGTSGSEQYF,TGTGCCAGCAGCGCCGGGACTAGCGGGAGCGAGCAGTACTTC
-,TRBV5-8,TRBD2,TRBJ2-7,CASSLSGLAGVGKNEQYF,TGTGCCAGCAGCTTATCAGGACTAGCGGGAGTGGGGAAGAACGAGCAGTACTTC